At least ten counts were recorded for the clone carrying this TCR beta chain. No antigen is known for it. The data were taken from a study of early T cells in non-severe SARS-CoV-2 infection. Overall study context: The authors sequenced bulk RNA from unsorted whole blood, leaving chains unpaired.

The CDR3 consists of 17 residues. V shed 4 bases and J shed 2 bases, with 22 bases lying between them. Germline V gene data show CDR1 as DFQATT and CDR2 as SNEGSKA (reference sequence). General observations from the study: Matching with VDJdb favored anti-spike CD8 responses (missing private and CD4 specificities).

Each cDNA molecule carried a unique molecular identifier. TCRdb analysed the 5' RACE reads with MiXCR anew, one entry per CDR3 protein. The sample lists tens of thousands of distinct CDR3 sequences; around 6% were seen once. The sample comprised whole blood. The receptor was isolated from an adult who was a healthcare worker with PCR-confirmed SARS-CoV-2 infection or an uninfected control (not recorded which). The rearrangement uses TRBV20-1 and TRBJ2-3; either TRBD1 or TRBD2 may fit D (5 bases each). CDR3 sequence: CSAMRRGFSPSTDTQYF. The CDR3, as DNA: TGCAGTGCTATGCGCCGGGGCTTCTCTCCCTCCACAGATACGCAGTATTTT.